A single sample is the source of the 14 T cell receptor beta chains below, sequenced in a study of identical twins. TCRdb analysed the 5' RACE reads with MiXCR anew, one entry per CDR3 protein. This table has about 520,000 distinct CDR3 sequences, roughly a fifth appearing once. The sample also formed part of further work on T cells expressing NK-cell markers.

The material sequenced was CD4+ T cells sorted from blood. The source of these receptors is a woman aged 18-29 years in good health.

The V gene is TRBV20-1, the J gene TRBJ2-1; D possibly uses TRBD1 or TRBD2 (5 bases each). Germline V gene lookup returns CDR1 DFQATT and CDR2 SNEGSKA (reference sequence). The CDR3 contains 11 residues. V lost 6 bases to trimming and J lost 9 bases, with 12 bases between them. The CDR3 bases are TGCAGTGCCGCGGGTGGGGCTGAGCAGTTCTTC. Protein product: CSAAGGAEQFF.

This clonotype was observed a few times. J is TRBJ2-1 and V is TRBV20-1; the match to TRBD1 covers 9 bases. The J segment lost 6 bases and the V segment lost 7 bases, leaving 10 bases of the junction unmatched. CDR1 and CDR2 (germline): DFQATT, SNEGSKA (reference sequence). The CDR3 is 14 amino acids. The CDR3, as DNA: TGCAGTGGTGCCGGGACAGGGCTTGGCAATGAGCAGTTCTTC. It translates to CSGAGTGLGNEQFF.

A few counts support this clonotype. The chain employs TRBV5-1 and TRBJ1-2; D gene ambiguous. The CDR3 consists of 12 residues. Trimming took 4 bases from V and 4 from J, leaving 8 bases between them. Per germline, CDR1 SGHRS and CDR2 YFSETQ. Written as DNA, the CDR3 is TGCGCCAGCAGCCGGGAGTTCTATGGCTACACCTTC. Translating it yields CASSREFYGYTF.

The chain employs TRBV12-3 or TRBV12-4 and TRBJ1-2; maybe TRBD1 (5 bases). The CDR3 spans 14 residues. Trimming removed 1 base at V and 12 bases at J, with 18 bases between. This chain's CDR3 is CASSLGVLWGRDTF. The CDR3 DNA reads as TGTGCCAGCAGTTTAGGCGTTTTATGGGGGAGGGACACCTTC.

V and J are TRBV7-3 and TRBJ2-5; possibly TRBD1 or TRBD2 for D (5 bases each). This CDR3 contains 14 residues. Germline V gene lookup returns CDR1 SGHTA and CDR2 FQGTGA. Trimming removed 3 bases at V and 5 bases at J, with 13 bases between. CDR3 nucleotides: TGTGCCAGCAGCTTTGGGGGACCGCGGGAGACCCAGTACTTC. Its protein product is CASSFGGPRETQYF.

The chain joins TRBV7-3 to TRBJ2-2, with 9 bases matching TRBD2. The CDR3 spans 16 residues. CDR1 SGHTA and CDR2 FQGTGA come from the germline V gene. With 5 bases clipped from V and 4 bases from J, the junction kept 8 bases outside the gene matches. In DNA, the CDR3 is TGTGCCAGCAGCCTGCGGGGGGGGCCTGGCACCGGGGAGCTGTTTTTT. This translates into CASSLRGGPGTGELFF.

The chain uses TRBV9 and TRBJ2-3, with a possible D match to TRBD2 (5 bases). Deletions cut 0 bases from V and 5 bases from J, with 7 bases between. This CDR3 comprises 13 residues. CDR1 SGDLS and CDR2 YYNGEE come from the germline V gene. In DNA form, the CDR3 reads TGTGCCAGCAGCGTAGTTAGCGAAGATACGCAGTATTTT. Its translation: CASSVVSEDTQYF.

The chain links TRBV7-8 to TRBJ2-1; 10 bases agree with TRBD2. J gave up 7 bases and V 1 base, and 7 bases lay outside the gene matches. CDR1 is SGHVS, CDR2 FQNEAQ, per germline. This CDR3 is built from 16 residues. The CDR3 sequence is CASSLGERGGRNEQFF. The DNA for the CDR3 is TGTGCCAGCAGCTTAGGGGAGCGGGGGGGCAGGAATGAGCAGTTCTTC.

This chain uses TRBV27 with TRBJ2-1; TRBD1 matches at 7 bases. V shed 3 bases, J shed 9 bases, and the junction held 17 bases outside the gene matches. Germline V gene data show CDR1 as MNHEY and CDR2 as SMNVEV (reference sequence). The length of the CDR3 is 17 residues. DNA of the CDR3: TGTGCCAGCAGTTTCCTGCTGGGGGCTTTACAGGGGATTGAGCAGTTCTTC. Translated: CASSFLLGALQGIEQFF.

Ten or more counts support this clonotype. The chain uses TRBV2 and TRBJ1-6; no clear D gene. Germline values: CDR1 SNHLY, CDR2 FYNNEI. This CDR3 contains 14 residues. V dropped 0 bases and J dropped 7 bases, with 7 bases sitting between them. CDR3 residues: CASSEAGDNSPLHF. The DNA of the CDR3 is TGTGCCAGCAGTGAAGCCGGTGACAATTCACCCCTCCACTTT.

The chain recombines TRBV20-1 with TRBJ2-3, with D tentatively TRBD2 (7 bases). There are 14 residues in the CDR3. CDR1 is DFQATT, CDR2 SNEGSKA, per germline (reference sequence). The germline V and J ends were trimmed by 7 bases and 4 bases, with 18 bases remaining between them. This CDR3 is CSGGGAPVSDTQYF. The DNA of the CDR3 is TGCAGTGGAGGGGGGGCCCCCGTGTCAGATACGCAGTATTTT.

The chain has TRBV20-1 and TRBJ2-1, with a tentative D call TRBD2 (6 bases). There are 14 residues in the CDR3. V shed 4 bases and J shed 4 bases, with 14 bases lying between them. Germline CDR1 reads DFQATT; CDR2 reads SNEGSKA (reference sequence). This CDR3 is CSATGDPDYNEQFF. Written as DNA, the CDR3 is TGCAGTGCTACGGGAGACCCCGATTACAATGAGCAGTTCTTC.

The chain recombines TRBV12-3 or TRBV12-4 with TRBJ2-1, with 11 bases fitting TRBD2. The trim removed 5 bases at V and 6 bases at J, leaving 6 bases unmatched. The CDR3 contains 15 residues. The CDR3 loop reads CASSASSGRRNEQFF. The CDR3 DNA is TGTGCCAGCAGTGCCTCTAGCGGGAGGCGCAATGAGCAGTTCTTC.

The rearrangement uses TRBV5-5 and TRBJ2-5; 11 bases fit TRBD2. V lost 4 bases, J lost 5 bases, and 10 bases stayed unmatched. The CDR3 is 16 amino acids. Germline values: CDR1 SGHKS, CDR2 YYEKEE (reference sequence). The CDR3 region has the DNA TGTGCCAGCAGCCTTCCGACTAGCGGGAATCGGGAGACCCAGTACTTC. Translating gives CASSLPTSGNRETQYF.